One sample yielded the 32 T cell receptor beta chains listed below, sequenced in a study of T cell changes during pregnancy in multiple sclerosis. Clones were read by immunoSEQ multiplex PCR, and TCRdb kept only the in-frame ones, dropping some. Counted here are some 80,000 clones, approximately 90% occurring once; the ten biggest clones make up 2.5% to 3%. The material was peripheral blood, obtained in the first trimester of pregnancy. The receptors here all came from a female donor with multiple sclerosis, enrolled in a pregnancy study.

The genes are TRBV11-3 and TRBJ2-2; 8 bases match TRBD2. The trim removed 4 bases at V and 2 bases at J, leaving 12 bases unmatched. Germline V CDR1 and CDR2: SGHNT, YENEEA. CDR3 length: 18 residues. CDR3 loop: CASSSPGVAGRNTGELFF. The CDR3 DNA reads TGTGCCAGCAGCTCCCCTGGGGTAGCGGGAAGAAACACCGGGGAGCTGTTTTTT.

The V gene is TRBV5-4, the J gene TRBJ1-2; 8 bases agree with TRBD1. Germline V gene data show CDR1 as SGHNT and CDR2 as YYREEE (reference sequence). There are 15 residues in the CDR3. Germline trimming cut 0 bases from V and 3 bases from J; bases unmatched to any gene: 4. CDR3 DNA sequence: TGTGCCAGCAGCTTGGGCGGACAGGGAGACTATGGCTACACCTTC. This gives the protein CASSLGGQGDYGYTF.

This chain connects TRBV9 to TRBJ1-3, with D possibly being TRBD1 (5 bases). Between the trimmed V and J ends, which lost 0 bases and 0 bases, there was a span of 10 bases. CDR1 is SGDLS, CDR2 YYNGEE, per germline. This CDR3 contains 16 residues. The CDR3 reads CASSVGMGLSGNTIYF. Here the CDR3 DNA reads TGTGCCAGCAGCGTAGGTATGGGGCTCTCTGGAAACACCATATATTTT.

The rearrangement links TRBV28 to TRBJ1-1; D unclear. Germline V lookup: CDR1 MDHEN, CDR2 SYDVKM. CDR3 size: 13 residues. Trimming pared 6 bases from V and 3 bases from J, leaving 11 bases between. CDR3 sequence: CASSLGRYTEAFF. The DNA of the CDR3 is TGTGCCAGCAGCTTGGGCCGGTACACTGAAGCTTTCTTT.

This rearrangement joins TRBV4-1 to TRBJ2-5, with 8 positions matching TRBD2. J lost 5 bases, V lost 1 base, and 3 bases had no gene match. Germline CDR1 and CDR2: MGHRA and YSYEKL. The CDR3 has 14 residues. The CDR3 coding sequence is TGCGCCAGCAGCCAAGGATCTAGCGGGGAGACCCAGTACTTC. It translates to CASSQGSSGETQYF.

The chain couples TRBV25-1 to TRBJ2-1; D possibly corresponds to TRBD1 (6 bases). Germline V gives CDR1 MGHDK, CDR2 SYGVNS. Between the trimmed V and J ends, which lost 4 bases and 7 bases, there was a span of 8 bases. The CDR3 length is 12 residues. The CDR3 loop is CASSAQGNEQFF. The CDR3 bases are TGTGCCAGCAGTGCCCAGGGGAATGAGCAGTTCTTC.

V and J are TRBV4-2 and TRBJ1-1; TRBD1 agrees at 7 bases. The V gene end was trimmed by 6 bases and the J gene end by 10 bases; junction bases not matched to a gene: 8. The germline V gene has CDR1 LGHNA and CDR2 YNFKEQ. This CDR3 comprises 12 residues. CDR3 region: CASSPDRDRAFF. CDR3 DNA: TGTGCCAGCAGTCCCGACAGGGATAGAGCTTTCTTT.

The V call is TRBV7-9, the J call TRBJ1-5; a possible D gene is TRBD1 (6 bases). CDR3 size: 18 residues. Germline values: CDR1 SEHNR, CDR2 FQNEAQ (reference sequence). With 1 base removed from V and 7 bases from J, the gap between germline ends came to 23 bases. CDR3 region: CASSLGPTGNGQAQPQHF. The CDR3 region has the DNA TGTGCCAGCAGCTTAGGACCTACAGGGAATGGCCAGGCCCAGCCCCAGCATTTT. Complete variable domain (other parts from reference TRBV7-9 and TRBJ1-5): DTGVSQNPRHKITKRGQNVTFRCDPISEHNRLYWYRQTLGQGPEFLTYFQNEAQLEKSRLLSDRFSAERPKGSFSTLEIQRTEQGDSAMYLCASSLGPTGNGQAQPQHFGDGTRLSIL.

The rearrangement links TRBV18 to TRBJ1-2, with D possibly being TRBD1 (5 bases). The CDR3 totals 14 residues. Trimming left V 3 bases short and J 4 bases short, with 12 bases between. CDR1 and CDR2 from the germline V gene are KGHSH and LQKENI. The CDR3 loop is CASSPQGMGYGYTF. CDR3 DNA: TGTGCCAGCTCACCGCAGGGTATGGGCTATGGCTACACCTTC.

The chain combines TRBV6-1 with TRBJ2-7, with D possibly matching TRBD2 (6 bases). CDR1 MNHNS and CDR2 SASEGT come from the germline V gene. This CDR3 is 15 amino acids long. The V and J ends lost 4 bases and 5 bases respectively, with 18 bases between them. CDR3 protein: CASSGPSWRGHEQYF. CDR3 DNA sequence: TGTGCCAGCAGTGGGCCTTCTTGGAGGGGCCACGAGCAGTACTTC.

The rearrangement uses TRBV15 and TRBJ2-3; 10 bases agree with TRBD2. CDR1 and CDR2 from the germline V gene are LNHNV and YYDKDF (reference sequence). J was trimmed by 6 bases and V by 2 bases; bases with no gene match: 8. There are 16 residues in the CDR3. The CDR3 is CATSRLSGGAGDTQYF. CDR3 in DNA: TGTGCCACCAGCAGATTGAGCGGGGGGGCCGGTGATACGCAGTATTTT.

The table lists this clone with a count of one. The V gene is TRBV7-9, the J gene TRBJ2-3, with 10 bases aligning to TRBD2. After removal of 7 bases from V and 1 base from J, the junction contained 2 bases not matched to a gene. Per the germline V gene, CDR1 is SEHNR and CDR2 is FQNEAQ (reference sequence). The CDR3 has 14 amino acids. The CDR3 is CASTLAGGTDTQYF. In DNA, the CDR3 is TGTGCCAGCACCCTAGCGGGAGGCACAGATACGCAGTATTTT.

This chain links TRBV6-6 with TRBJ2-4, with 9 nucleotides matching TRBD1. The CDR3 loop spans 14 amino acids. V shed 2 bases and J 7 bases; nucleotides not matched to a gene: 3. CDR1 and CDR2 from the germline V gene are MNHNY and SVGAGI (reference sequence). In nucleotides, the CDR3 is TGTGCCAGCAGTTACCCCGGACAGGGGAACATTCAGTACTTC. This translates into CASSYPGQGNIQYF.

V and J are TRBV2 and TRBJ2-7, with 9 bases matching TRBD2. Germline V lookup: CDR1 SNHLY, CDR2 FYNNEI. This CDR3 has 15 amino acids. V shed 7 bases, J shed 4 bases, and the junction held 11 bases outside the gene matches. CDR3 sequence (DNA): TGTGCCAGCACACGATTAGCGGGAGTTTGGTACGAGCAGTACTTC. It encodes CASTRLAGVWYEQYF. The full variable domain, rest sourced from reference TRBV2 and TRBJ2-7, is EPEVTQTPSHQVTQMGQEVILRCVPISNHLYFYWYRQILGQKVEFLVSFYNNEISEKSEIFDDQFSVERPDGSNFTLKIRSTKLEDSAMYFCASTRLAGVWYEQYFGPGTRLTVT.

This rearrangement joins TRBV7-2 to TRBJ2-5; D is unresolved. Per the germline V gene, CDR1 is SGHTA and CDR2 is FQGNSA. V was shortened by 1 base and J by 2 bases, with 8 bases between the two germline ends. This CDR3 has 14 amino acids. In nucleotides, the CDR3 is TGTGCCAGCAGCTTAGTGAGTCCACAAGAGACCCAGTACTTC. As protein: CASSLVSPQETQYF.

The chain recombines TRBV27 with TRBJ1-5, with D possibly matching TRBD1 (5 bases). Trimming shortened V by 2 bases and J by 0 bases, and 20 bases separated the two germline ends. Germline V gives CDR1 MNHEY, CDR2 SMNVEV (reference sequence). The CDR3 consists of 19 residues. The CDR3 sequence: CASSLGWGLDPHSNQPQHF. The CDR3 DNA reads TGTGCCAGCAGTTTAGGTTGGGGACTCGATCCTCATAGCAATCAGCCCCAGCATTTT.

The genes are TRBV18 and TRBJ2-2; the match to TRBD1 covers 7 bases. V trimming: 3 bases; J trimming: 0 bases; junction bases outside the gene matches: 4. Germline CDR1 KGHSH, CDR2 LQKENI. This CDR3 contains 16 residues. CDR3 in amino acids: CASSPRDRTNTGELFF. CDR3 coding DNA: TGTGCCAGCTCACCGAGGGACAGAACGAACACCGGGGAGCTGTTTTTT.

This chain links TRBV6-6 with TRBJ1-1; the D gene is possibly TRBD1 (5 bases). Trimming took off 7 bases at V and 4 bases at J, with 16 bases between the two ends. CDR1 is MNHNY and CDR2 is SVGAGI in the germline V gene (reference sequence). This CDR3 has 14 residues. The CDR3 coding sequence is TGTGCCAGCACCAACAGCGGGGGTCGCACTGAAGCTTTCTTT. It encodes CASTNSGGRTEAFF.

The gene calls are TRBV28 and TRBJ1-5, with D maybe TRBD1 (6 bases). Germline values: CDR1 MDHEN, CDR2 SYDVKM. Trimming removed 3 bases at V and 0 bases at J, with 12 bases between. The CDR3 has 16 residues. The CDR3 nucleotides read TGTGCCAGCAGTTTCGAGACAGGCGCTAGCAATCAGCCCCAGCATTTT. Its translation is CASSFETGASNQPQHF.

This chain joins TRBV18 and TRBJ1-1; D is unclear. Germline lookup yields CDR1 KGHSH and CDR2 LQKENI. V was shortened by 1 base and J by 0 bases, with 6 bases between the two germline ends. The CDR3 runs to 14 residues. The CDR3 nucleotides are TGTGCCAGCTCACCACGGCCATTGAACACTGAAGCTTTCTTT. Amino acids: CASSPRPLNTEAFF.

The CDR3 DNA reads as TGTGCCAGCAGTCGGGGGGGGTGGGATGATGGCTACACCTTC. Amino acid sequence: CASSRGGWDDGYTF. The chain combines TRBV2 with TRBJ1-2; a weak D match, TRBD1 (5 bases). This CDR3 has 14 amino acids. Germline V gene sequence: CDR1 SNHLY, CDR2 FYNNEI. V was cut by 5 bases and J by 6 bases, with 16 bases left in between.

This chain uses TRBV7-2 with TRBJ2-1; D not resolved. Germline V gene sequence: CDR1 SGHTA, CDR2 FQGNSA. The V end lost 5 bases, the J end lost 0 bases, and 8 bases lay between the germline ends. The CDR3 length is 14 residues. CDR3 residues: CASSLTVSYNEQFF. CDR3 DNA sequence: TGTGCCAGCAGCCTTACAGTCTCCTACAATGAGCAGTTCTTC. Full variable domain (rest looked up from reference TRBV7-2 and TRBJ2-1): GAGVSQSPSNKVTEKGKDVELRCDPISGHTALYWYRQSLGQGLEFLIYFQGNSAPDKSGLPSDRFSAERTGGSVSTLTIQRTQQEDSAVYLCASSLTVSYNEQFFGPGTRLTVL.

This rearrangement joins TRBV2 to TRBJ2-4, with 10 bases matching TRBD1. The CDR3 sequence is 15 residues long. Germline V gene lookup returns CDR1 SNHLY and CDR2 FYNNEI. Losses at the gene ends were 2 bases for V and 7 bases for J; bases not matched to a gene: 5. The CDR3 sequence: CASSEFDRGLNIQYF. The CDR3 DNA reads TGTGCCAGCAGTGAATTCGACAGGGGGCTCAACATTCAGTACTTC.

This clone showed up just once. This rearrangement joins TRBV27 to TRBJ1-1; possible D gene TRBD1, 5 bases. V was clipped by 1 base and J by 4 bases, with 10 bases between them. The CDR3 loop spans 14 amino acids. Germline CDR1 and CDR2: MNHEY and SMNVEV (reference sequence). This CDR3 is CASSLFSGSTEAFF. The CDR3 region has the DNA TGTGCCAGCAGTTTATTTTCAGGGTCCACTGAAGCTTTCTTT.

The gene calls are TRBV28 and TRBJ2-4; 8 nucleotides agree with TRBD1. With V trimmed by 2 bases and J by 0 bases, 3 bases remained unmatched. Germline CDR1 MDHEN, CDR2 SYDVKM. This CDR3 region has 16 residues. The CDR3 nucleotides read TGTGCCAGCAGTTTAGTTGACAGGGGAGCCAAAAACATTCAGTACTTC. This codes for CASSLVDRGAKNIQYF.

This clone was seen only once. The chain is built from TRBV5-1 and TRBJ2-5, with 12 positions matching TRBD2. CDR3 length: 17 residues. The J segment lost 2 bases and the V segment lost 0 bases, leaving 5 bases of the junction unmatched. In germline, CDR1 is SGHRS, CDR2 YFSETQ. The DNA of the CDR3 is TGCGCCAGCAGCTTGGGAGGACTAGCGGGGTTTCAAGAGACCCAGTACTTC. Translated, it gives CASSLGGLAGFQETQYF.

The DNA of the CDR3 is TGTGCCAGCAGCCGGGACAGGGGGCTTTATGGCTACACCTTC. Its protein product is CASSRDRGLYGYTF. J is TRBJ1-2 and V is TRBV28; 12 bases fit TRBD1. Trimming removed 6 bases from V and 5 bases from J; junction bases left unmatched: 4. This CDR3 has 14 residues. Per germline, CDR1 MDHEN and CDR2 SYDVKM.

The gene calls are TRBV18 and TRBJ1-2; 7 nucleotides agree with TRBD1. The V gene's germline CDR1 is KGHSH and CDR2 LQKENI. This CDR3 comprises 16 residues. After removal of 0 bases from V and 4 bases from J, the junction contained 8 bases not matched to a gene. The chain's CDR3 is CASSPPEGAGVYGYTF. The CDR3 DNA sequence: TGTGCCAGCTCACCACCGGAGGGGGCAGGGGTCTATGGCTACACCTTC.

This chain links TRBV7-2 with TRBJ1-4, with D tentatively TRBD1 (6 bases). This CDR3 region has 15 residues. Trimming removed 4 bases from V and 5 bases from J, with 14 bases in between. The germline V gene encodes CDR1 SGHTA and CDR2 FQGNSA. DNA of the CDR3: TGTGCCAGCAGCTATACAGGGTTTATAAATGAAAAACTGTTTTTT. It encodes CASSYTGFINEKLFF.

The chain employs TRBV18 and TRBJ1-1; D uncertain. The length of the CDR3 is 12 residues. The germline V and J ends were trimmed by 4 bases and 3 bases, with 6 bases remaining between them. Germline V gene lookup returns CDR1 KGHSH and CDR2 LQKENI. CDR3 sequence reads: CASSHGDTEAFF. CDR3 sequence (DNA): TGTGCCAGCTCACATGGAGACACTGAAGCTTTCTTT. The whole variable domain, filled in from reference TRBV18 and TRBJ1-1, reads NAGVMQNPRHLVRRRGQEARLRCSPMKGHSHVYWYRQLPEEGLKFMVYLQKENIIDESGMPKERFSAEFPKEGPSILRIQQVVRGDSAAYFCASSHGDTEAFFGQGTRLTVV.

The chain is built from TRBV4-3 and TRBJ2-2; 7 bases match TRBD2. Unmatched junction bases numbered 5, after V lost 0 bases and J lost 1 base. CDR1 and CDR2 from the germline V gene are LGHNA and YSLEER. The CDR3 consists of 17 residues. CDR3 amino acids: CASSQDLAGVNTGELFF. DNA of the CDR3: TGCGCCAGCAGCCAAGATCTGGCGGGGGTGAACACCGGGGAGCTGTTTTTT.

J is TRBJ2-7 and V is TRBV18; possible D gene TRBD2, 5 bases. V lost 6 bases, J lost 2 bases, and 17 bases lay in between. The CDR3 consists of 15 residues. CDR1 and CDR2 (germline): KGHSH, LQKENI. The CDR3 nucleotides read TGTGCCAGCTCCAAAACGGAGCTAGCAGCCTACGAGCAGTACTTC. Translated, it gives CASSKTELAAYEQYF.